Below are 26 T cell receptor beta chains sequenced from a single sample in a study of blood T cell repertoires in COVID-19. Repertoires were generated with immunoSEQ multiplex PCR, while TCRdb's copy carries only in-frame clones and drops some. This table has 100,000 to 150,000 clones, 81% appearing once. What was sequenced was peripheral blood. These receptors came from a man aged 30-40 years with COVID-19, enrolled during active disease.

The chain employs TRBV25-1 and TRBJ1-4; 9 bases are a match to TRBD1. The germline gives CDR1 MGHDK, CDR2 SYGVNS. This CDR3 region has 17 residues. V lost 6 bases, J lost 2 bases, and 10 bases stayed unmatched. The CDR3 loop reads CASSPQQGARTNEKLFF. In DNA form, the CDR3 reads TGTGCCAGCAGCCCCCAACAGGGGGCTCGGACTAATGAAAAACTGTTTTTT.

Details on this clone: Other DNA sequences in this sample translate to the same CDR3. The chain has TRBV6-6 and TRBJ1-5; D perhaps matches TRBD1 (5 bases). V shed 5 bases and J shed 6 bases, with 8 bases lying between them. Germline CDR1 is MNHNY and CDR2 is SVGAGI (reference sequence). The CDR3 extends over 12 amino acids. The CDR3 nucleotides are TGTGCCAGCAGTGTGGACACTCAGCCCCAGCATTTT. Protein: CASSVDTQPQHF.

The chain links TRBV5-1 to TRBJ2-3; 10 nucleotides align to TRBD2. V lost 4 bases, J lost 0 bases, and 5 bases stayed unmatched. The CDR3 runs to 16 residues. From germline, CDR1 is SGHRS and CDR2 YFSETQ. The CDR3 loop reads CASSPRTSGSTDTQYF. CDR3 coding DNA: TGCGCCAGCAGCCCCCGGACTAGCGGTAGCACAGATACGCAGTATTTT.

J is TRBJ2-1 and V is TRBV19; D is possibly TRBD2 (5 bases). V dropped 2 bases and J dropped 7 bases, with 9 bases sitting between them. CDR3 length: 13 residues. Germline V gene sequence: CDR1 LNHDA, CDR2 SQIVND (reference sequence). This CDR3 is CASSILRGNEQFF. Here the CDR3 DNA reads TGTGCCAGTAGTATACTCCGCGGGAATGAGCAGTTCTTC.

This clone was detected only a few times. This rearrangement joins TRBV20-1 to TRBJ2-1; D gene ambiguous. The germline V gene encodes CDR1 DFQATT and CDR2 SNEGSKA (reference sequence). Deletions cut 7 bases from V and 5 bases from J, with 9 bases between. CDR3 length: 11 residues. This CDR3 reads CSVEANNEQFF. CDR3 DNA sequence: TGCAGTGTCGAAGCTAACAATGAGCAGTTCTTC.

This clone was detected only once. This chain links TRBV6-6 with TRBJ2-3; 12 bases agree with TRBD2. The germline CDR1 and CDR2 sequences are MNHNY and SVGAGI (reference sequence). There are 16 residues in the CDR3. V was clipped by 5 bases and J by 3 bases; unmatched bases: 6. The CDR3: CASSPRTSGETDTQYF. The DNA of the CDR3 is TGTGCCAGCAGTCCTAGGACTAGCGGGGAGACAGATACGCAGTATTTT.

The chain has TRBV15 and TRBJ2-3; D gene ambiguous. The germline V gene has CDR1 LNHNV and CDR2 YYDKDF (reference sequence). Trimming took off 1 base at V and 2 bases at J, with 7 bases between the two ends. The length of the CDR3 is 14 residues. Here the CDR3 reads CATSRALSTDTQYF. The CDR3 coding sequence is TGTGCCACCAGCAGAGCCTTATCCACAGATACGCAGTATTTT. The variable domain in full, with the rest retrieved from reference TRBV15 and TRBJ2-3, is DAMVIQNPRYQVTQFGKPVTLSCSQTLNHNVMYWYQQKSSQAPKLLFHYYDKDFNNEADTPDNFQSRRPNTSFCFLDIRSPGLGDTAMYLCATSRALSTDTQYFGPGTRLTVL.

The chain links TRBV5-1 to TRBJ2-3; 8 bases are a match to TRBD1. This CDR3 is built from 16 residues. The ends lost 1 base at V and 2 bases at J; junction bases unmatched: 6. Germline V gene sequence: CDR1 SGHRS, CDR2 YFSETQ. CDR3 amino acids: CASSLTGGWFTDTQYF. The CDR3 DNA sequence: TGCGCCAGCAGCTTGACAGGGGGTTGGTTCACAGATACGCAGTATTTT.

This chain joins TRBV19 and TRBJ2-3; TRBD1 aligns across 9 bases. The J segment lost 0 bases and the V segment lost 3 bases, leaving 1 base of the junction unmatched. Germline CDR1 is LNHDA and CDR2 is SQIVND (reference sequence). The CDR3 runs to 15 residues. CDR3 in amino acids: CASSMDRGSTDTQYF. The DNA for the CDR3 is TGTGCCAGTAGTATGGACAGGGGAAGCACAGATACGCAGTATTTT.

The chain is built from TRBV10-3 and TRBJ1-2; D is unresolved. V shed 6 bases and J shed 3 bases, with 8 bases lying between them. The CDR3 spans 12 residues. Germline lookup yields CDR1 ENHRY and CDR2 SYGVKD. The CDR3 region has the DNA TGTGCCATCAGGGGAGAGGACTATGGCTACACCTTC. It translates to CAIRGEDYGYTF.

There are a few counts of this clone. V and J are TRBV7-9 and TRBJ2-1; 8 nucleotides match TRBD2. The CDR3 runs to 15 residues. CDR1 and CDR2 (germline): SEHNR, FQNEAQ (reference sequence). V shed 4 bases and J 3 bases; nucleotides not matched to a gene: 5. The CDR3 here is CASSWSGGFYNEQFF. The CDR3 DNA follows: TGTGCCAGCAGCTGGAGCGGGGGCTTCTACAATGAGCAGTTCTTC.

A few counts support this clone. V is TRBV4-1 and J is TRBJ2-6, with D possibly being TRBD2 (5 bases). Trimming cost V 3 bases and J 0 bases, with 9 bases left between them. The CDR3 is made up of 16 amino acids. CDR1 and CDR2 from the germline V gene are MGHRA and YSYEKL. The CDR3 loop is CASSQEESSGANVLTF. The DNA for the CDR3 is TGCGCCAGCAGCCAGGAGGAATCCTCTGGGGCCAACGTCCTGACTTTC.

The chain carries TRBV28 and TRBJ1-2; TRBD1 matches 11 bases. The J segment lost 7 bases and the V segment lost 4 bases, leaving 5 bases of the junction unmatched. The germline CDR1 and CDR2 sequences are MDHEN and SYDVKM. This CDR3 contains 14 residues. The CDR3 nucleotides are TGTGCCAGCAGTTGGACAGGGGGCTTCGGTGGCTACACCTTC. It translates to CASSWTGGFGGYTF.

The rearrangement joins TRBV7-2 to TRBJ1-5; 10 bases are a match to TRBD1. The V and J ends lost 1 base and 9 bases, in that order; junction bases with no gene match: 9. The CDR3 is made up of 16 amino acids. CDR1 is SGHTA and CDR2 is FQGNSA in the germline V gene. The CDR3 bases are TGTGCCAGCAGCTTAGTTGCCGGGACAGGGGAATGGCCCCAGCATTTT. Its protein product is CASSLVAGTGEWPQHF.

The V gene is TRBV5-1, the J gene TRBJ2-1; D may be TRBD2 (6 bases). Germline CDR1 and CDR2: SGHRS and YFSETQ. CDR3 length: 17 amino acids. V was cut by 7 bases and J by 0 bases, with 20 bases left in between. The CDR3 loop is CASRRRVGDPSYNEQFF. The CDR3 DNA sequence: TGCGCCAGCCGCCGGAGGGTGGGCGATCCCTCCTACAATGAGCAGTTCTTC.

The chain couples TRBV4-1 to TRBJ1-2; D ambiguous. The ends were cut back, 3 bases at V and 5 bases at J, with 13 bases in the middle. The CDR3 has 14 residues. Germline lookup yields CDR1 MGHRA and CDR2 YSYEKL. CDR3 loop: CASSHPEGRYGYTF. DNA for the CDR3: TGCGCCAGCAGCCACCCGGAAGGGAGATATGGCTACACCTTC.

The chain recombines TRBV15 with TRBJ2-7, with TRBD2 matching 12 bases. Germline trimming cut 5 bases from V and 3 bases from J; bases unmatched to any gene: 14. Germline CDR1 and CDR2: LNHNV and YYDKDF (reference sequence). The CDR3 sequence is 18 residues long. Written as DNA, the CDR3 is TGTGCCACCAGCCGAGGCCCCGCAACTAGCGGGGGGTACTACGAGCAGTACTTC. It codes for CATSRGPATSGGYYEQYF.

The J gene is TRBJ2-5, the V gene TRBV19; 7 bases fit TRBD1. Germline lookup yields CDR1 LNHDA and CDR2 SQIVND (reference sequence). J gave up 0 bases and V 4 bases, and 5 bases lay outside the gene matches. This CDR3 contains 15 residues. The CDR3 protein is CASSTGRGYQETQYF. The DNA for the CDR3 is TGTGCCAGTAGTACAGGCAGGGGGTACCAAGAGACCCAGTACTTC.

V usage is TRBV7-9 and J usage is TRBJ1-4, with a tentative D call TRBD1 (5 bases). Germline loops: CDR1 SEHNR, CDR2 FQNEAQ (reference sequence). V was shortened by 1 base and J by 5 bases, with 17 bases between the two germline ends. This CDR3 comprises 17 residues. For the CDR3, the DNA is TGTGCCAGCAGCTTAGGGCCCGGGACTGGGCCAAATGAAAAACTGTTTTTT. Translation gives CASSLGPGTGPNEKLFF.

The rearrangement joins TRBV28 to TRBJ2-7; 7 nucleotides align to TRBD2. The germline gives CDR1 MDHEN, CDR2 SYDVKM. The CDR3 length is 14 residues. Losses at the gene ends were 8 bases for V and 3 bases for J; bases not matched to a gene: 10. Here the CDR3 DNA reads TGTGCCAGCGCCATAACCACTAGCGACTACGAGCAGTACTTC. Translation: CASAITTSDYEQYF. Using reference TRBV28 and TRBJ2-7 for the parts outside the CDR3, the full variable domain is DVKVTQSSRYLVKRTGEKVFLECVQDMDHENMFWYRQDPGLGLRLIYFSYDVKMKEKGDIPEGYSVSREKKERFSLILESASTNQTSMYLCASAITTSDYEQYFGPGTRLTVT.

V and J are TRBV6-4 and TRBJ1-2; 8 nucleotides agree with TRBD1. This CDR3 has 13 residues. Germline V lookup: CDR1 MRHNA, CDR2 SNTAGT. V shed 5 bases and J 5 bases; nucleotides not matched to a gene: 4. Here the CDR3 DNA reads TGTGCCAGCAGTCCAGACAGGGGATATGGCTACACCTTC. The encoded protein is CASSPDRGYGYTF.

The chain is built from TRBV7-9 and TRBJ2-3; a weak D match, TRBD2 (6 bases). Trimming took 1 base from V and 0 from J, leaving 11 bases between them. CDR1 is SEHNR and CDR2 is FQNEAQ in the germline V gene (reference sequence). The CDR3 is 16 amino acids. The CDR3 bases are TGTGCCAGCAGCTTAGGGGTAGCGGCTAGCACAGATACGCAGTATTTT. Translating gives CASSLGVAASTDTQYF.

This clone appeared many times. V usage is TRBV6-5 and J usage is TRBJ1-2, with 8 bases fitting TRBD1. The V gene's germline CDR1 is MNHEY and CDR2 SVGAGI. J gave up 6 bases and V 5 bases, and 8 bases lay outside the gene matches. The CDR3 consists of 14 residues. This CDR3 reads CASSNNRGAHGYTF. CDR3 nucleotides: TGTGCCAGCAGTAACAACAGGGGGGCGCATGGCTACACCTTC.

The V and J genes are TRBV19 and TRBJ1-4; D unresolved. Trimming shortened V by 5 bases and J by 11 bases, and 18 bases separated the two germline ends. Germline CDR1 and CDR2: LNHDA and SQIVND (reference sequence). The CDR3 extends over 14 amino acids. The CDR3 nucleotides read TGTGCCAGTAGTGCGACCGACTACCGTGACAAACTGTTTTTT. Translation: CASSATDYRDKLFF.

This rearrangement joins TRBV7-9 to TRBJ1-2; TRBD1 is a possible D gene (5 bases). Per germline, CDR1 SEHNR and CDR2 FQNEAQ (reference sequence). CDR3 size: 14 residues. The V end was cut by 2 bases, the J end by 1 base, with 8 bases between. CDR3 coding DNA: TGTGCCAGCAGCTTACAGGGATTTAACTATGGCTACACCTTC. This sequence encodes CASSLQGFNYGYTF.

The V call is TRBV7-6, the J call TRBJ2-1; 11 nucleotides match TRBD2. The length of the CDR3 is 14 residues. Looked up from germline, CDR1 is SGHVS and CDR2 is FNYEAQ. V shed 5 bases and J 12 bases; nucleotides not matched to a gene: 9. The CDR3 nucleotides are TGTGCCAGCAGCCTGTCGGCTAGCGGGGGGTGGCAGTTCTTC. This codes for CASSLSASGGWQFF.